The 15 T cell receptor beta chains given below trace back to one sample, sequenced in a study of blood T cell repertoires in COVID-19. Assay used: immunoSEQ multiplex PCR; TCRdb lists only in-frame clones, some missing. Of fewer than 130,000 clones listed, around 80% are singletons. The sample taken for sequencing was peripheral blood. The receptors come from a man aged 70 or older with active or convalescent COVID-19.

Points on this clone: Additional DNA sequences in this sample encode the identical CDR3. This chain joins TRBV6-5 and TRBJ1-2; 7 nucleotides match TRBD1. CDR3 length: 13 amino acids. Germline V gives CDR1 MNHEY, CDR2 SVGAGI. V lost 6 bases, J lost 2 bases, and 3 bases stayed unmatched. The CDR3 spells CASRRDSNYGYTF. In DNA, the CDR3 is TGTGCCAGCAGACGGGACAGCAACTATGGCTACACCTTC.

The rearrangement uses TRBV11-2 and TRBJ2-5; D is possibly TRBD1 (7 bases). The CDR3 contains 12 residues. Germline V gene data show CDR1 as SGHAT and CDR2 as FQNNGV. Trimming left V 5 bases short and J 7 bases short, with 11 bases between. CDR3 nucleotides: TGTGCCAGCAGCCCCCAGGGGGGGACCCAGTACTTC. Its translation is CASSPQGGTQYF.

This clone is a singleton in its sample. The genes are TRBV11-2 and TRBJ2-3; tentatively, D is TRBD1 (6 bases). Germline assignment: CDR1 SGHAT and CDR2 FQNNGV. Trimming removed 0 bases at V and 6 bases at J, with 19 bases between. This CDR3 comprises 17 residues. The CDR3 region is CASSLERGRGLKDTQYF. The CDR3 DNA sequence: TGTGCCAGCAGCTTAGAGAGGGGCAGGGGTTTAAAGGATACGCAGTATTTT.

CDR3 sequence reads: CATLPGGNEKLFF. The CDR3, as DNA: TGTGCCACCCTACCCGGGGGGAATGAAAAACTGTTTTTT. V and J are TRBV7-9 and TRBJ1-4; possibly TRBD1 for D (5 bases). The CDR3 contains 13 residues. The germline gives CDR1 SEHNR, CDR2 FQNEAQ (reference sequence). V lost 10 bases and J 5 bases, leaving 14 bases between the germline ends.

The chain recombines TRBV5-1 with TRBJ1-5, with TRBD1 as a possible D gene (5 bases). This CDR3 has 14 amino acids. Trimming took 0 bases from V and 4 from J, leaving 8 bases between them. Looked up from germline, CDR1 is SGHRS and CDR2 is YFSETQ. The CDR3 DNA reads TGCGCCAGCAGCTTGGGGACAAATAATCAGCCCCAGCATTTT. Protein product: CASSLGTNNQPQHF.

This clone was observed once. The gene calls are TRBV11-2 and TRBJ1-1; 7 nucleotides line up with TRBD1. CDR1 is SGHAT, CDR2 FQNNGV, per germline. The V gene end was trimmed by 1 base and the J gene end by 7 bases; junction bases not matched to a gene: 3. CDR3 length: 13 amino acids. CDR3 sequence reads: CASSLGGQYEAFF. CDR3 coding DNA: TGTGCCAGCAGCTTAGGGGGACAGTATGAAGCTTTCTTT. Looking up the rest from reference TRBV11-2 and TRBJ1-1 gives the full variable domain: EAGVAQSPRYKIIEKRQSVAFWCNPISGHATLYWYQQILGQGPKLLIQFQNNGVVDDSQLPKDRFSAERLKGVDSTLKIQPAKLEDSAVYLCASSLGGQYEAFFGQGTRLTVV.

V is TRBV6-2 or TRBV6-3 and J is TRBJ1-1; D unresolved. Germline CDR1 reads MNHEY; CDR2 reads SVGEGT. The CDR3 runs 15 residues. Between the trimmed V and J ends, which lost 2 bases and 0 bases, there was a span of 10 bases. The CDR3 coding sequence is TGTGCCAGCAGTTACCTCAGCGCCATGAACACTGAAGCTTTCTTT. Its protein product is CASSYLSAMNTEAFF.

The table lists this clone with a count of one. V gene TRBV4-2 combines with J gene TRBJ2-6; TRBD1 matches at 8 bases. Trimming took 2 bases from V and 4 from J; bases not matched to a gene: 10. Germline CDR1 reads LGHNA; CDR2 reads YNFKEQ. The CDR3 sequence is 18 residues long. CDR3 in amino acids: CASSQSATGDTGANVLTF. CDR3 coding DNA: TGTGCCAGCAGCCAAAGCGCGACAGGGGACACCGGGGCCAACGTCCTGACTTTC.

Note on this clone: Different DNA sequences within this sample yield the same CDR3. The chain carries TRBV19 and TRBJ2-7; perhaps TRBD1 as D (6 bases). The CDR3 has 14 amino acids. In germline, CDR1 is LNHDA, CDR2 SQIVND (reference sequence). V dropped 1 base and J dropped 2 bases, with 9 bases sitting between them. The DNA of the CDR3 is TGTGCCAGTAGTATAGGCACAGGGACCTACGAGCAGTACTTC. The encoded protein is CASSIGTGTYEQYF.

The chain combines TRBV19 with TRBJ1-2; D is uncertain. The germline CDR1 and CDR2 sequences are LNHDA and SQIVND (reference sequence). Trimming shortened V by 6 bases and J by 1 base, and 6 bases separated the two germline ends. The CDR3 contains 12 residues. The CDR3 is CASRNSNYGYTF. The CDR3 region has the DNA TGTGCCAGTAGGAACAGTAACTATGGCTACACCTTC.

V usage is TRBV19 and J usage is TRBJ1-2, with D perhaps matching TRBD1 (6 bases). CDR3 length: 13 amino acids. V shed 6 bases and J shed 3 bases, with 11 bases lying between them. CDR1 is LNHDA, CDR2 SQIVND, per germline (reference sequence). CDR3 sequence: CASRPTGYYGYTF. The CDR3 DNA reads as TGTGCCAGTAGGCCAACAGGGTACTATGGCTACACCTTC.

V and J are TRBV5-1 and TRBJ1-2, with no clear D. Germline CDR1 is SGHRS and CDR2 is YFSETQ. Trimming stripped 0 bases from V and 6 bases from J, with 12 bases between. There are 14 residues in the CDR3. The CDR3 DNA follows: TGCGCCAGCAGCTTGGGAAGCCCGTCGGATGGCTACACCTTC. Translating it yields CASSLGSPSDGYTF.

This clone was observed once. The chain recombines TRBV2 with TRBJ2-5; the match to TRBD2 covers 16 bases. Losses at the gene ends were 6 bases for V and 5 bases for J; bases not matched to a gene: 9. The CDR3 totals 17 residues. Looked up from germline, CDR1 is SNHLY and CDR2 is FYNNEI. The CDR3 bases are TGTGCCAGCAGCGCCGGGACTAGCGGGGGGGCCGTGGAGACCCAGTACTTC. It encodes CASSAGTSGGAVETQYF.

This clone has only a few counts. For the CDR3, the DNA is TGTGCCAGCAGCTTAGATCGGGGCTACGAGCAGTACTTC. Protein sequence: CASSLDRGYEQYF. This chain uses TRBV11-3 with TRBJ2-7, with a weak D call TRBD2 (5 bases). Germline assignment: CDR1 SGHNT and CDR2 YENEEA. The V gene lost 0 bases and the J gene lost 3 bases, with 6 bases spanning the gap. The CDR3 runs 13 residues.

The table lists this clone with a count of one. The rearrangement uses TRBV28 and TRBJ2-3, with TRBD1 identical over 8 bases. Germline V CDR1 and CDR2: MDHEN, SYDVKM. The length of the CDR3 is 13 residues. Trimming took 6 bases from V and 4 from J; bases not matched to a gene: 3. CDR3 sequence (DNA): TGTGCCAGCAGACGACAGGGGTCAGATACGCAGTATTTT. Translation gives CASRRQGSDTQYF. Full variable domain (remainder filled in from reference TRBV28 and TRBJ2-3): DVKVTQSSRYLVKRTGEKVFLECVQDMDHENMFWYRQDPGLGLRLIYFSYDVKMKEKGDIPEGYSVSREKKERFSLILESASTNQTSMYLCASRRQGSDTQYFGPGTRLTVL.